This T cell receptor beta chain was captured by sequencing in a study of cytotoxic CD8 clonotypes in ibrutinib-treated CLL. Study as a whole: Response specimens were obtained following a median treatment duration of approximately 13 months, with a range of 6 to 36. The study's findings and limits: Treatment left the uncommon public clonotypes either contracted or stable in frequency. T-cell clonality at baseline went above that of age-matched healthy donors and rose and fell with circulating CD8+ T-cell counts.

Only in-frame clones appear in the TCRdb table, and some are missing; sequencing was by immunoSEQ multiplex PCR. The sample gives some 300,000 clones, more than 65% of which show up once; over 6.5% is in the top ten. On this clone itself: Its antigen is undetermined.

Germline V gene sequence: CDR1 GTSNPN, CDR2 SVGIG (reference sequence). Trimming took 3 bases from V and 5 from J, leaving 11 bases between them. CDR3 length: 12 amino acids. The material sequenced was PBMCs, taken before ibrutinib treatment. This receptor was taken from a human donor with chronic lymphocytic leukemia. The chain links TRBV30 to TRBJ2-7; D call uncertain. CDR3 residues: CAWSLLYDEQYF. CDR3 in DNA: TGTGCCTGGAGCCTCCTCTACGACGAGCAGTACTTC.